This record looks at one T cell receptor beta chain sequence and its context. Its antigen is currently unknown. The sample originates from a study of T cell responses to AZD1222 COVID-19 vaccine. General observations from the study: Reports say nearly half of spike-specific TCRs go after unmutated variant regions. Most donors were white British and more were female, and clonal diversity was possibly underestimated. Once two AZD1222 doses were given, Spike-specific TCR breadth and depth went up. Mapped onto spike, vaccine-associated CD4 TCRs spanned it and were dominant at 160-218 and 743-854.

This table comes from immunoSEQ multiplex PCR, and its TCRdb copy is limited to in-frame clones, with some not included. The sample lists about 160,000 clones, approximately 90% seen once, with less than 4.5% in the top ten. Germline CDR1 reads SEHNR; CDR2 reads FQNEAQ (reference sequence). V gave up 3 bases and J gave up 3 bases, with 17 bases separating them. This CDR3 is 16 amino acids long. The receptor's source is an adult in good health. Sample: peripheral blood, taken on day 0 of MenACWY control vaccination. The chain employs TRBV7-9 and TRBJ1-1; D is possibly TRBD1 (5 bases). The CDR3 sequence is CASSFHRRSSDTEAFF. For the CDR3, the DNA is TGTGCCAGCAGCTTCCACAGGCGTAGTTCGGACACTGAAGCTTTCTTT.